There are a few counts of the clone carrying this T cell receptor beta chain. Its antigen is not known. cDNA synthesis used the whole RNA isolate, giving expressed TCRB sequences. Around 3.57 million reads was the average for naive, central memory and regulatory T cell samples. Libraries were prepared by immunoSEQ multiplex PCR; TCRdb keeps only in-frame clonotypes and omits some of them. Here the sample spans about 340,000 clones, around 9.7% being singletons. This CDR3 comprises 15 residues. V dropped 4 bases and J dropped 1 base, with 13 bases sitting between them. Germline CDR1 reads LNHDA; CDR2 reads SQIVND (reference sequence). The sample comes from a study of beta chain features in type 1 diabetes. General study points: There was a moderate but significant shortening of TCRB CDR3s in all four CD4+ subsets of Type 1 diabetes patients.

The sequence was obtained from a young man with type 1 diabetes. The sample taken for sequencing was central memory CD4+ T cells from blood. This sequence joins TRBV19 and TRBJ1-1; D might be TRBD1 (5 bases). In DNA form, the CDR3 reads TGTGCCAGTAGTAACCTTGACAGTAGGAACACTGAAGCTTTCTTT. Its protein is CASSNLDSRNTEAFF.